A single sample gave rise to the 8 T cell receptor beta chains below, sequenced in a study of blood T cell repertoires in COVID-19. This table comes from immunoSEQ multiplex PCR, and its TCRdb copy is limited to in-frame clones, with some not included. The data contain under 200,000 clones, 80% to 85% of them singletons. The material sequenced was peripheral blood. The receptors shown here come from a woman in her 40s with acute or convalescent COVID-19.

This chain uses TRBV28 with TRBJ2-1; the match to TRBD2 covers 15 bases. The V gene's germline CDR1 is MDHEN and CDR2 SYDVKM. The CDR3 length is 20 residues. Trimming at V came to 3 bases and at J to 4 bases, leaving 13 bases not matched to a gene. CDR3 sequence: CASSFSPGLAGGLSYNEQFF. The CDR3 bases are TGTGCCAGCAGTTTTAGCCCGGGACTAGCGGGAGGTCTGAGTTACAATGAGCAGTTCTTC.

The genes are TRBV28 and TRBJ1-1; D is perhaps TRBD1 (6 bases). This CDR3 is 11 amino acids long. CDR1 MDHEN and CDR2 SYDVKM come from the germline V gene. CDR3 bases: TGTGCATCAACAGGGTTCGCTGAAGCTTTCTTT. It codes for CASTGFAEAFF.

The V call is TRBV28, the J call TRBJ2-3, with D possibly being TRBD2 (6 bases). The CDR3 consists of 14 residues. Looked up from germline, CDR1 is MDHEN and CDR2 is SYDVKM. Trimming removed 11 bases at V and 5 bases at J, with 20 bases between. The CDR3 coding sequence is TGTGCCGGAAGGGGTGCGGGGCGGGGAGATACGCAGTATTTT. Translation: CAGRGAGRGDTQYF.

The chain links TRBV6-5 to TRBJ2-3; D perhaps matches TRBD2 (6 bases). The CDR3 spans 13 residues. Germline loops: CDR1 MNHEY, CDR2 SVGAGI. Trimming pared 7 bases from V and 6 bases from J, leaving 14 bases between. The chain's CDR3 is CASNRGEADTQYF. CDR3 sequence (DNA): TGTGCCAGCAATCGCGGGGAGGCGGATACGCAGTATTTT.

The CDR3 region has the DNA TGCGCCAGCAGCTTGGTTGGGGCTCCTAATCAGCCCCAGCATTTT. It encodes CASSLVGAPNQPQHF. The rearrangement uses TRBV5-1 and TRBJ1-5, with D tentatively TRBD1 (5 bases). The CDR3 is 15 amino acids. Germline loops: CDR1 SGHRS, CDR2 YFSETQ. V dropped 0 bases and J dropped 4 bases, with 11 bases sitting between them.

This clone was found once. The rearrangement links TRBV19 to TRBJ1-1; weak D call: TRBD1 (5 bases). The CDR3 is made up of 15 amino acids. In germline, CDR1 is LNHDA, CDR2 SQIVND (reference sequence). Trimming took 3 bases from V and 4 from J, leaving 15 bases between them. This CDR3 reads CASSMVRGGGTEAFF. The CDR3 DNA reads TGTGCCAGTAGTATGGTTAGGGGCGGCGGCACTGAAGCTTTCTTT.

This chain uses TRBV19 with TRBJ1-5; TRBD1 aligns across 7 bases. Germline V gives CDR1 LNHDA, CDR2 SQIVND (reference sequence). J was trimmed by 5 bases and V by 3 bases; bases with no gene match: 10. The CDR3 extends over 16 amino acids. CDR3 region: CASSIERGQAYQPQHF. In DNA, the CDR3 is TGTGCCAGTAGTATTGAAAGGGGGCAGGCCTATCAGCCCCAGCATTTT.

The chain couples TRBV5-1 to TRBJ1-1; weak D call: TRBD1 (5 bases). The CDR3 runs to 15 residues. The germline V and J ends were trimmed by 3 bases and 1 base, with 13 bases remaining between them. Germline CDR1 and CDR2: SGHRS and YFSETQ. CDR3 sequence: CASSWGETGNTEAFF. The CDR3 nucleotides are TGCGCCAGCAGCTGGGGGGAAACAGGGAACACTGAAGCTTTCTTT.